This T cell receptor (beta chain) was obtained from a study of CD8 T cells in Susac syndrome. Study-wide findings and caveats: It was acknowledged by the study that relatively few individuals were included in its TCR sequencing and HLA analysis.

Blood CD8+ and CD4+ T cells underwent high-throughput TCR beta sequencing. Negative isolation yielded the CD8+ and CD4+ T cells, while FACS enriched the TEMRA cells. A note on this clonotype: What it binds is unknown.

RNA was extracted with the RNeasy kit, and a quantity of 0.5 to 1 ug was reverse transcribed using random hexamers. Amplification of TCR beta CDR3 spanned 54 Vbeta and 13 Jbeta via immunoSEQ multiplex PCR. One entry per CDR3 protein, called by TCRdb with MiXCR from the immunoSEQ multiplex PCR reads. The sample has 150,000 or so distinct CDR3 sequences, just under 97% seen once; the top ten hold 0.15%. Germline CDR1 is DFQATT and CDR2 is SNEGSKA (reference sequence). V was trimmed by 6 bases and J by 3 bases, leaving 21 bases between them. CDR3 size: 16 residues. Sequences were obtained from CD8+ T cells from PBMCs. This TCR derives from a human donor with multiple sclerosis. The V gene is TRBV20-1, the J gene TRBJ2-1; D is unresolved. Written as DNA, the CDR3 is TGCAGTGCCATAGACCCAGGCCACTACCTCTACAATGAGCAGTTCTTC. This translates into CSAIDPGHYLYNEQFF.